A selection of T cell receptor beta chains follows, all from one sample in a study of CD8 T cells in ankylosing spondylitis. TCRdb re-derived calls from the 5' RACE reads in MiXCR, one entry per CDR3 protein. The sample includes roughly 440,000 distinct CDR3 sequences, 15% to 20% of them seen just once. The sample comprised blood, either unsorted or a sorted T cell fraction (not recorded which). The receptors here all came from a male donor with ankylosing spondylitis. Both conserved end residues are part of each CDR3. The D gene is left open where the match is weak. Size is omitted from some rows. Given values are once, few, many or a class for expanded clones.

TRBV5-4	-	TRBJ2-7	few	TGTGCCAGCAGCTTGTTTGGGGGAATCCAGCAGTACTTC	CASSLFGGIQQYF
TRBV28	-	TRBJ2-3	-	TGTGCCAGCAGTCCCCAGGGGGGCGGGAGGACAGATACGCAGTATTTT	CASSPQGGGRTDTQYF
TRBV6-1	TRBD2	TRBJ2-1	-	TGTGCCAGCAAAACCCTAGCGGGAGTGATTCATGAGCAGTTCTTC	CASKTLAGVIHEQFF
TRBV4-2	-	TRBJ1-1	-	TGTGCCAGCAGCCAAGATTACACCAACACTGAAGCTTTCTTT	CASSQDYTNTEAFF
TRBV7-9	TRBD2	TRBJ2-1	-	TGTGCCAGCAGCTTAGCTAGCGGGAGGTACAATGAGCAGTTCTTC	CASSLASGRYNEQFF
TRBV19	TRBD1	TRBJ1-2	-	TGTGCCAGTACCTCGGGACAGGGGGCCATCTATGGCTACACCTTC	CASTSGQGAIYGYTF
TRBV28	TRBD1	TRBJ1-5	many	TGTGCCAGCAGTCGTACAGGGGGACGGCAGCCCCAGCATTTT	CASSRTGGRQPQHF
TRBV20-1	-	TRBJ1-5	few	TGCAGTGCTACGCCACTACAGGGAAAGGAGAATCAGCCCCAGCATTTT	CSATPLQGKENQPQHF
TRBV12-3/TRBV12-4	-	TRBJ1-1	-	TGTGCCAGCAGTTTCCCGCAGGGCACGGGGACTGAAGCTTTCTTT	CASSFPQGTGTEAFF
TRBV21-1	-	TRBJ2-7	-	TGTGCCAGCATCTTAGGGAGGGGGACCCCATTTAGAGAGCAGTACTTC	CASILGRGTPFREQYF
TRBV20-1	-	TRBJ2-7	few	TGCAGTGCTAGAGAGGCTAACCCCTACGAGCAGTACTTC	CSAREANPYEQYF
TRBV3-1	-	TRBJ1-1	-	TGTGCCAGCAGCCAGAACAGGTATGAAGCTTTCTTT	CASSQNRYEAFF
TRBV5-1	TRBD2	TRBJ2-7	-	TGCGCCAGCAGCTTAGGGACTAGCGGGAGGGGAACTGAGCAGTACTTC	CASSLGTSGRGTEQYF
TRBV5-1	TRBD2	TRBJ2-5	many	TGCGCCAGCAGCTTGGTACAGCGGGGAAGAGGGGCGTCTGAGACCCAGTACTTC	CASSLVQRGRGASETQYF
TRBV7-9	-	TRBJ2-5	few	TGTGCCAGCAGCTTAGCGGTACAGGGAGTGACCCAGTACTTC	CASSLAVQGVTQYF
TRBV9	TRBD2	TRBJ2-2	many	TGTGCCAGCAGCGTCAGTAGCGGGAGTTCGGGCACCGGGGAGCTGTTTTTT	CASSVSSGSSGTGELFF
TRBV18	-	TRBJ2-7	-	TGTGCCAGCTCACCACCGGGGGGACAAAACTACGAGCAGTACTTC	CASSPPGGQNYEQYF
TRBV5-6	TRBD1	TRBJ2-1	few	TGTGCCAGCAGTTACTACAGGGGTGAGGTTCCGTTCTTC	CASSYYRGEVPFF
TRBV7-9	TRBD1	TRBJ1-5	many	TGTGCCAGCAGCGACAGGGACGGTACCAATCAGCCCCAGCATTTT	CASSDRDGTNQPQHF
TRBV5-1	TRBD1	TRBJ1-2	-	TGCGCCAGCATAGGACAGGGGGGCGGCTACACCTTC	CASIGQGGGYTF
TRBV28	-	TRBJ1-3	many	TGTGCCAGCCGGCTATCGGGGGGAAACACCATATATTTT	CASRLSGGNTIYF
TRBV7-8	-	TRBJ2-7	few	TGTGCCAGCAGCTTAGGCGGGGCAGAGAGCTCCTACGAGCAGTACTTC	CASSLGGAESSYEQYF
TRBV20-1	TRBD1	TRBJ2-7	-	TGCAGTGCTGGACTCAACAGGGGGCCCTACGAGCAGTACTTC	CSAGLNRGPYEQYF
TRBV24-1	TRBD1	TRBJ2-1	-	TGTGCCACCAGTGACGTCTCTCGGGACAGGGGATACAATGAGCAGTTCTTC	CATSDVSRDRGYNEQFF
TRBV20-1	TRBD2	TRBJ2-5	-	TGCAGTGCTAGCCCCACCACTAGCGGGAGACAGGAGACCCAGTACTTC	CSASPTTSGRQETQYF
TRBV6-6	-	TRBJ2-3	-	TGTGCCAGCAGACCCTACCCCACAGATACGCAGTATTTT	CASRPYPTDTQYF
TRBV2	-	TRBJ2-3	few	TGTGCCAGCAACCGACTAGGAGGGGCAGATACGCAGTATTTT	CASNRLGGADTQYF
TRBV20-1	TRBD1	TRBJ2-7	-	TGCAGTGCTAGTGCCGGGACAGGGGGCTACGAGCAGTACTTC	CSASAGTGGYEQYF
TRBV4-2	TRBD2	TRBJ2-3	-	TGTGCCAGCAGCCAAGGACTAGCGGGAGGGCCCAGCACAGATACGCAGTATTTT	CASSQGLAGGPSTDTQYF
TRBV3-1	-	TRBJ1-3	few	TGTGCCAGCAGCCGCTCGACAGTGACCCTGTCTGGAAACACCATATATTTT	CASSRSTVTLSGNTIYF
TRBV4-1	-	TRBJ1-1	-	TGCGCCAGCAGCCAAAACGAGTTTGCCACTGAAGCTTTCTTT	CASSQNEFATEAFF
TRBV24-1	-	TRBJ2-3	-	TGTGCCACCAGTGATTTGAGAGACAGCAGAGATACGCAGTATTTT	CATSDLRDSRDTQYF
TRBV12-3/TRBV12-4	TRBD2	TRBJ2-1	many	TGTGCCAGCAGTCCCGTCAGCGGGGGGGTTGGCAATGAGCAGTTCTTC	CASSPVSGGVGNEQFF
TRBV27	TRBD2	TRBJ2-7	many	TGTGCCAGCAGTTTTACTAGCGGAAGGGCACTACAGCAGTACTTC	CASSFTSGRALQQYF
TRBV29-1	-	TRBJ1-1	many	TGCAGCGTTTCCCACACCCAACGAGAAGCTTTCTTT	CSVSHTQREAFF
TRBV7-8	TRBD2	TRBJ2-7	many	TGTGCCAGCAGCTTAGCGGGGACTAGCGGACGTGCCTACGAGCAGTACTTC	CASSLAGTSGRAYEQYF